The source of this T cell receptor (beta chain) is a study of shared clonotypes between healthy human individuals. Overall study: CD4 naive cells filled three plates per donor, CD4 memory three, CD8 naive two and CD8 memory one.

Adults of Caucasian background living in Nashville, Tennessee made up all donors. The germline V gene has CDR1 SGHKS and CDR2 YYEKEE (reference sequence). There are 13 residues in the CDR3. Trimming took off 2 bases at V and 2 bases at J, with 7 bases between the two ends. This clone has only one observation. Investigators spread the genomic DNA of each subset evenly over several immunoSEQ plates. Replicate PCRs from sorted subsets contained approximately 200 ng DNA, which is around 29,000 T cell genomes. Some clones are missing from TCRdb's copy, which holds only in-frame ones; the method was immunoSEQ multiplex PCR. Among around 2.5 million clones listed, 90% to 95% were seen once.

The genes are TRBV5-5 and TRBJ1-2; D is ambiguous. This clonotype originated in a man aged 18 to 29 in good health. Some clones in this sample may be carry-over from other donors' samples. The specimen was naive CD4+ T cells from PBMCs. Sample subset: CD45RA+ positively selected. The CDR3 DNA sequence: TGTGCCAGCAGCTTAGATGGGAACTATGGCTACACCTTC. As protein: CASSLDGNYGYTF.